This is a list of T cell receptor beta chains from one sample in a study of blood T cell repertoires in COVID-19. Sequencing was performed with immunoSEQ multiplex PCR; in TCRdb, only in-frame clones are kept and a portion is missing. The sample has approximately 330,000 clones; almost 90% are singletons. The source material was peripheral blood. Receptors were obtained from a woman aged 40 to 55 with COVID-19, enrolled during active disease. Both conserved end residues are part of each CDR3. D genes are given only for firm matches. Not all rows give a size; the values are once, few, many and, for expanded clones, a class.

>TRBJ1-1|-|TRBV27|13|-
TGTGCCAGCAGTCCGCGGTTGAACACTGAAGCTTTCTTT
CASSPRLNTEAFF
>TRBJ2-1|TRBD2|TRBV27|17|once
TGTGCCAGCTGGAACGCGGGGGTCCATAGCTCCTACAATGAGCAGTTCTTC
CASWNAGVHSSYNEQFF
>TRBJ1-1|TRBD1|TRBV5-1|15|once
TGCGCCAGCAGCGGAACGACAGGGGAGAACACTGAAGCTTTCTTT
CASSGTTGENTEAFF
>TRBJ2-1|-|TRBV7-8|16|once
TGTGCCAGCAGCAGACAGAGGCTAAGCTCCTACAATGAGCAGTTCTTC
CASSRQRLSSYNEQFF
>TRBJ2-1|TRBD1|TRBV5-1|15|-
TGCGCCAGCAGCTTGGCCATGACAGGGGGCAGTGAGCAGTTCTTC
CASSLAMTGGSEQFF
>TRBJ1-1|TRBD1|TRBV5-1|13|-
TGCGCCAGCAGCCTGGACAGGGCTGCAGGAGCTTTCTTT
CASSLDRAAGAFF
>TRBJ2-5|TRBD2|TRBV4-3|15|-
TGCGCCAGCAGCCAGGGCCGAGGGAGGGAAGAGACCCAGTACTTC
CASSQGRGREETQYF
>TRBJ1-4|-|TRBV4-1|18|-
TGCGCCAGCAGCCCTCGGCCCGGGGGGCCTGCAACTAATGAAAAACTGTTTTTT
CASSPRPGGPATNEKLFF
>TRBJ1-2|-|TRBV5-4|13|-
TGTGCCAGCAGCTCGACAGGAGTGTATGGCTACACCTTC
CASSSTGVYGYTF
>TRBJ1-2|-|TRBV27|18|once
TGTGCCAGCAGTTCATCCCTTAGGGGGGGCCATTTTAACTATGGCTACACCTTC
CASSSSLRGGHFNYGYTF
>TRBJ2-3|TRBD2|TRBV13|17|-
TGTGCCAGCAGCAACGAACCGGGACTAGCGGTACAAGCTACGCAGTATTTT
CASSNEPGLAVQATQYF
>TRBJ2-7|-|TRBV7-8|14|-
TGTGCCAGCAGCCGGGGTCAGAGGTCCTACGAGCAGTACTTC
CASSRGQRSYEQYF
>TRBJ1-1|TRBD1|TRBV6-5|14|-
TGTGCCAGCCGAGGCCGGGACAGGAACACTGAAGCTTTCTTT
CASRGRDRNTEAFF
>TRBJ1-5|-|TRBV7-2|16|once
TGTGCCAGCAGCTTAGAGGGGCGGGGGGCAGGACAGCCCCAGCATTTT
CASSLEGRGAGQPQHF
>TRBJ1-5|TRBD1|TRBV7-2|14|-
TGTGCCAGCAGCGATCAGGGGGCATCTCAGCCCCAGCATTTT
CASSDQGASQPQHF
>TRBJ2-7|TRBD1|TRBV28|15|once
TGTGCCAGCAGTTCCCAGGGGGCGCCACCCTACGAGCAGTACTTC
CASSSQGAPPYEQYF
>TRBJ2-7|-|TRBV4-2|15|once
TGTGCCAGCAGCCAAGGAGACAGGGAGGTCTACGAGCAGTACTTC
CASSQGDREVYEQYF
>TRBJ1-4|-|TRBV28|14|-
TGTGCCAGCAGGGTCGGAGGGTCATCAGAAAAACTGTTTTTT
CASRVGGSSEKLFF
>TRBJ1-2|TRBD1|TRBV5-1|16|-
TGCGCCAGCAGCTTGGGGGGGACAGGCTGGACTTATGGCTACACCTTC
CASSLGGTGWTYGYTF
>TRBJ2-2|-|TRBV9|16|-
TGTGCCAGCACCCCCTGGAGGCAGGCTAACACCGGGGAGCTGTTTTTT
CASTPWRQANTGELFF
>TRBJ1-5|-|TRBV27|15|-
TGTGCCAGCACCCCCTCGGGCAGGGGATATCAGCCCCAGCATTTT
CASTPSGRGYQPQHF
>TRBJ2-7|-|TRBV28|13|-
TGTGCCAGCACCATAACCCCTACCTACGAGCAGTACTTC
CASTITPTYEQYF
>TRBJ2-1|-|TRBV18|16|-
TGTGCCAGCTCACCCTACAGGCCCGAAAATTCGGATGAGCAGTTCTTC
CASSPYRPENSDEQFF
>TRBJ1-5|-|TRBV28|12|-
TGTGCCACGGGGGAGGGCGATCAGCCCCAGCATTTT
CATGEGDQPQHF
>TRBJ2-7|-|TRBV6-6|12|-
TGTGCCAGCAGCCCCAGCTCCTACGAGCAGTACTTC
CASSPSSYEQYF
>TRBJ2-1|-|TRBV10-3|16|once
TGTGCCATCAGCGGGATAGGTCTCAGCTCCTACAATGAGCAGTTCTTC
CAISGIGLSSYNEQFF
>TRBJ2-5|TRBD2|TRBV9|17|-
TGTGCCAGCAGCGTAGATACCAGCGGGGGGTCTAAAGAGACCCAGTACTTC
CASSVDTSGGSKETQYF
>TRBJ1-4|TRBD1|TRBV28|15|once
TGTGCCAGCAGTTTCGCCGGGACAGGGGTTGAAAAACTGTTTTTT
CASSFAGTGVEKLFF
>TRBJ2-2|-|TRBV5-1|14|-
TGCGCCAGCAGCTTGGCCTCGGACACCGGGGAGCTGTTTTTT
CASSLASDTGELFF
>TRBJ1-4|TRBD1|TRBV27|17|once
TGTGCCAGCAGCCCCGGGACAGGGATAGTCACTAATGAAAAACTGTTTTTT
CASSPGTGIVTNEKLFF
>TRBJ1-1|-|TRBV3-1/TRBV3-2|14|-
TGTGCCAGCAGCCAAGGATCAGGGCACACTGAAGCTTTCTTT
CASSQGSGHTEAFF
>TRBJ1-1|TRBD1|TRBV6-5|15|-
TGTGCCAGCAGTTTCGGGACAGGGTGGAACACTGAAGCTTTCTTT
CASSFGTGWNTEAFF
>TRBJ1-2|TRBD1|TRBV29-1|12|-
TGCAGCGTTGATGGTCAGGGGGGAGGCTACACCTTC
CSVDGQGGGYTF
>TRBJ1-1|-|TRBV7-2|15|-
TGTGCCAGCAGCTTATTTGGGGGGAGCAACACTGAAGCTTTCTTT
CASSLFGGSNTEAFF
>TRBJ1-1|-|TRBV5-1|11|-
TGCGCCAGCAGCTTGGCCTCTGAAGCTTTCTTT
CASSLASEAFF
>TRBJ2-1|-|TRBV6-2/TRBV6-3|13|-
TGTGCCAGCAGTTACTCCCCTTACAATGAGCAGTTCTTC
CASSYSPYNEQFF
>TRBJ2-7|-|TRBV7-9|12|few
TGTGCCAGCAGCATAACAGGGTTCGAGCAGTACTTC
CASSITGFEQYF
>TRBJ1-4|-|TRBV7-9|14|-
TGTGCCAGCAGCTTAGACAGGGCGAGTGAAAAACTGTTTTTT
CASSLDRASEKLFF
>TRBJ1-1|-|TRBV12-3/TRBV12-4|13|-
TGTGCCAGCAGTTTAGGTCAGAACACTGAAGCTTTCTTT
CASSLGQNTEAFF
>TRBJ1-2|-|TRBV19|13|once
TGTGCCAGTAAGGAGACCGTTAACTATGGCTACACCTTC
CASKETVNYGYTF
>TRBJ2-7|-|TRBV9|15|-
TGTGCCAGCAGCGTAGGGGTCAGGGGGGCCTACGAGCAGTACTTC
CASSVGVRGAYEQYF
>TRBJ1-2|TRBD1|TRBV28|15|-
TGTGCCAGCAGACTACCCGAGGACAGGGTGGATGGCTACACCTTC
CASRLPEDRVDGYTF
>TRBJ1-1|-|TRBV18|15|-
TGTGCCAGCTCACCACTCGGACACCCGAACACTGAAGCTTTCTTT
CASSPLGHPNTEAFF
>TRBJ1-1|-|TRBV7-8|15|-
TGTGCCAGCAGCGGACGGACAGCCATGAACACTGAAGCTTTCTTT
CASSGRTAMNTEAFF
>TRBJ2-7|TRBD2|TRBV7-6|15|-
TGTGCCAGCAGCTTAGAGGCAACTAGCGGGTACGAGCAGTACTTC
CASSLEATSGYEQYF
>TRBJ2-1|-|TRBV20-1|11|once
TGCAGTGCTAGAGCAAACAATGAGCAGTTCTTC
CSARANNEQFF
>TRBJ2-1|TRBD1|TRBV28|15|-
TGTGCCAGCAGTTTACCACAGGGGCTCGGAAATGAGCAGTTCTTC
CASSLPQGLGNEQFF
>TRBJ1-2|TRBD1|TRBV19|14|-
TGTGCCAGTAGCCCAAATTCAGGGGGCCTTGGCTACACCTTC
CASSPNSGGLGYTF
>TRBJ1-1|TRBD1|TRBV4-2|16|-
TGTGCCAGCAGCCAAGGGGGGCTGACAGGGGACACTGAAGCTTTCTTT
CASSQGGLTGDTEAFF
>TRBJ2-3|-|TRBV29-1|12|-
TGCAGCGTTAATGACGGGGGAGCTCGGGCTAATTTT
CSVNDGGARANF
>TRBJ1-1|-|TRBV5-1|14|-
TGCGCCAGCAGCTCACACCTTCCCCCCATTGAAGCTTTCTTT
CASSSHLPPIEAFF
>TRBJ2-5|-|TRBV19|14|-
TGTGCCAGTAGTATGGGGCAGCCCAAACGCACCCAGTACTTC
CASSMGQPKRTQYF
>TRBJ1-4|-|TRBV19|14|-
TGTGCCAGTAATAACGGGAAGACTAATGAAAAACTGTTTTTT
CASNNGKTNEKLFF
>TRBJ2-7|TRBD1|TRBV7-2|14|-
TGTGCCAGCAGCCTACGTAGGACAGGGGACGAGCAGTACTTC
CASSLRRTGDEQYF